The 29 T cell receptor beta chains below all came from one sample that was sequenced in a study of T cell responses to AZD1222 COVID-19 vaccine (dated by TCRdb to about 2021). Library method: the immunoSEQ multiplex PCR assay. Here the immuneACCESS table is served through TCRdb, limited to in-frame sequences with V and J called. Missing clones are a known gap in these copies; in checked studies unresolved V genes cover under half, and the rest lacks a known reason. This sample gives 150,000 to 200,000 clones in total; 87% of them show up just once. Of the sample, 2.7% falls within the top ten clones. This sample's time point label indicates: baseline before first vaccination. The sample's treatment or condition label, decoded: meningococcal conjugate vaccine given as trial control. The input for sequencing was peripheral blood, taken on day 0 of MenACWY control vaccination. These TCRs come from an adult in good health.

The J gene is TRBJ2-2, the V gene TRBV6-5; no definite D call. CDR1 is MNHEY and CDR2 is SVGAGI in the germline V gene. The V gene lost 0 bases and the J gene lost 1 base, with 3 bases spanning the gap. The CDR3 extends over 14 amino acids. The CDR3 region is CASSYSVNTGELFF. The CDR3, as DNA: TGTGCCAGCAGTTACTCGGTGAACACCGGGGAGCTGTTTTTT.

The chain is built from TRBV7-9 and TRBJ2-3; 10 bases fit TRBD1. The ends lost 4 bases at V and 3 bases at J; junction bases unmatched: 4. CDR3 size: 15 residues. Germline V CDR1 and CDR2: SEHNR, FQNEAQ (reference sequence). As DNA, the CDR3 is TGTGCCAGCAGCTCCGGACAGGGGGGAACAGATACGCAGTATTTT. The encoded protein is CASSSGQGGTDTQYF.

The chain recombines TRBV6-1 with TRBJ2-2; the D gene is possibly TRBD2 (5 bases). CDR1 is MNHNS and CDR2 is SASEGT in the germline V gene. Trimming left V 3 bases short and J 5 bases short, with 10 bases between. The CDR3 runs to 14 residues. In nucleotides, the CDR3 is TGTGCCAGCAGTGACGCCCCGGGAACCGGGGAGCTGTTTTTT. This translates into CASSDAPGTGELFF.

CDR3 loop: CASSQRGGSNEQFF. The DNA for the CDR3 is TGTGCCAGCAGCCAAAGAGGGGGCTCGAATGAGCAGTTCTTC. The gene calls are TRBV3-1 (or the pseudogene TRBV3-2) and TRBJ2-1; 7 bases are a match to TRBD1. Trimming took 2 bases from V and 7 from J; bases not matched to a gene: 5. The germline gives CDR1 LGHDT, CDR2 YNNKEL (reference sequence). The CDR3 loop spans 14 amino acids.

This clone was observed a handful of times. The chain recombines TRBV5-6 with TRBJ2-7, with D possibly being TRBD1 or TRBD2 (5 bases each). Trimming removed 0 bases at V and 1 base at J, with 20 bases between. The CDR3 runs to 18 residues. CDR1 SGHDT and CDR2 YYEEEE come from the germline V gene. CDR3 nucleotides: TGTGCCAGCAGCTTGGGGAAAGGGAGCAATTGGGGGTCCTACGAGCAGTACTTC. Its protein is CASSLGKGSNWGSYEQYF.

In its sample, this clone was seen once. V gene TRBV28 combines with J gene TRBJ2-5, with D possibly being TRBD1 (6 bases). V gave up 3 bases and J gave up 3 bases, with 11 bases separating them. Germline CDR1 reads MDHEN; CDR2 reads SYDVKM. The CDR3 runs to 14 residues. The CDR3 DNA reads as TGTGCCAGCAGTTTGGTGGGGGCGGAAGAGACCCAGTACTTC. Protein product: CASSLVGAEETQYF.

This rearrangement joins TRBV28 to TRBJ2-2; 11 bases align to TRBD2. V lost 6 bases to trimming and J lost 3 bases; unmatched junction nucleotides: 0. Germline assignment: CDR1 MDHEN and CDR2 SYDVKM. The length of the CDR3 is 14 residues. The chain's CDR3 is CASRLAGDTGELFF. CDR3 nucleotides: TGTGCCAGCAGACTAGCGGGAGACACCGGGGAGCTGTTTTTT.

The chain joins TRBV30 to TRBJ1-2, with D perhaps TRBD1 (5 bases). Trimming removed 5 bases from V and 3 bases from J, with 13 bases in between. Germline V lookup: CDR1 GTSNPN, CDR2 SVGIG (reference sequence). The CDR3 covers 13 residues. The CDR3 DNA reads as TGTGCCTGGGGAGTTACAGGTGACTATGGCTACACCTTC. Protein sequence: CAWGVTGDYGYTF.

Note on this clone: Within the sample, other DNA sequences also encode this same CDR3. This rearrangement joins TRBV5-1 to TRBJ1-1, with D possibly being TRBD1 (5 bases). V was clipped by 4 bases and J by 1 base, with 11 bases between them. Germline CDR1 SGHRS, CDR2 YFSETQ. This CDR3 region has 14 residues. CDR3 nucleotides: TGCGCCAGCAGCCTAGGACACCCGAACACTGAAGCTTTCTTT. As protein: CASSLGHPNTEAFF.

V and J are TRBV5-1 and TRBJ2-1; no definite D call. The CDR3 is 13 amino acids. Deletions cut 4 bases from V and 7 bases from J, with 12 bases between. Germline V CDR1 and CDR2: SGHRS, YFSETQ. The DNA of the CDR3 is TGCGCCAGCAGCCCGGCCCCCACGAATGAGCAGTTCTTC. This translates into CASSPAPTNEQFF.

V gene TRBV6-1 combines with J gene TRBJ1-2; 8 bases match TRBD1. The CDR3 contains 14 residues. Germline lookup yields CDR1 MNHNS and CDR2 SASEGT. The V segment lost 2 bases and the J segment 4 bases; nucleotides outside the gene matches: 3. The CDR3 sequence is CASSEPTGGYGYTF. The CDR3 DNA is TGTGCCAGCAGTGAACCTACAGGGGGCTATGGCTACACCTTC.

The chain couples TRBV5-1 to TRBJ2-3, with 16 nucleotides matching TRBD2. Unmatched junction bases numbered 6, after V lost 3 bases and J lost 2 bases. The germline gives CDR1 SGHRS, CDR2 YFSETQ. The CDR3 covers 18 residues. The CDR3 sequence is CASSWTGTSGRATDTQYF. The CDR3 DNA follows: TGCGCCAGCAGCTGGACCGGGACTAGCGGGAGGGCCACAGATACGCAGTATTTT.

The chain uses TRBV13 and TRBJ2-2; D is undetermined. Germline V lookup: CDR1 PRHDT, CDR2 FYEKMQ (reference sequence). This CDR3 is built from 11 residues. The V and J ends lost 5 bases and 5 bases respectively, with 3 bases between them. CDR3 sequence: CASSATGELFF. CDR3 sequence (DNA): TGTGCCAGCAGCGCTACCGGGGAGCTGTTTTTT.

The chain employs TRBV2 and TRBJ2-7; D may match TRBD1 or TRBD2 (5 bases each). With 4 bases removed from V and 2 bases from J, the gap between germline ends came to 18 bases. The CDR3 is 16 amino acids. The V gene's germline CDR1 is SNHLY and CDR2 FYNNEI. The CDR3 sequence: CASSGGWGLAPYEQYF. In nucleotides, the CDR3 is TGTGCCAGCAGTGGGGGGTGGGGCCTAGCCCCCTACGAGCAGTACTTC.

The rearrangement joins TRBV18 to TRBJ1-3; D remains ambiguous. The germline CDR1 and CDR2 sequences are KGHSH and LQKENI. The CDR3 totals 15 residues. Trimming took off 1 base at V and 1 base at J, with 8 bases between the two ends. CDR3: CASSPLPPSGNTIYF. CDR3 nucleotides: TGTGCCAGCTCACCACTGCCCCCGTCTGGAAACACCATATATTTT. The full variable domain, its missing parts supplied by reference TRBV18 and TRBJ1-3, is NAGVMQNPRHLVRRRGQEARLRCSPMKGHSHVYWYRQLPEEGLKFMVYLQKENIIDESGMPKERFSAEFPKEGPSILRIQQVVRGDSAAYFCASSPLPPSGNTIYFGEGSWLTVV.

The CDR3 DNA reads TGTGCCAGCAGCCCTACACAAAACACTGAAGCTTTCTTT. Its translation is CASSPTQNTEAFF. The chain links TRBV6-6 to TRBJ1-1; D gene ambiguous. The CDR3 has 13 amino acids. Germline-derived CDR1 and CDR2 are MNHNY and SVGAGI (reference sequence). V gave up 6 bases and J gave up 2 bases, with 10 bases separating them.

The V call is TRBV18, the J call TRBJ1-4, with 9 nucleotides matching TRBD1. The CDR3 contains 14 residues. Germline CDR1 KGHSH, CDR2 LQKENI. With V trimmed by 4 bases and J by 8 bases, 5 bases remained unmatched. CDR3 protein: CASSQQGAKEKLFF. CDR3 bases: TGTGCCAGCTCACAACAGGGGGCAAAGGAAAAACTGTTTTTT.

The rearrangement joins TRBV7-2 to TRBJ2-3, with a weak D call TRBD2 (9 bases). Germline V lookup: CDR1 SGHTA, CDR2 FQGNSA. V shed 4 bases and J shed 2 bases, with 22 bases lying between them. CDR3 length: 18 residues. CDR3: CASSSGQDLAGSTDTQYF. In DNA form, the CDR3 reads TGTGCCAGCAGCTCGGGACAGGATCTAGCGGGGTCCACAGATACGCAGTATTTT.

V gene TRBV6-6 combines with J gene TRBJ1-3, with no clear D. Germline V CDR1 and CDR2: MNHNY, SVGAGI (reference sequence). The CDR3 is 16 residues long. V gave up 8 bases and J gave up 0 bases, with 17 bases separating them. CDR3: CASGSFPQSSGNTIYF. The CDR3 DNA reads TGTGCCAGCGGATCGTTCCCTCAATCCTCTGGAAACACCATATATTTT.

The CDR3 sequence: CASSYSRGNTEAFF. The CDR3 coding sequence is TGTGCCAGCAGTTACTCGAGGGGGAACACTGAAGCTTTCTTT. This chain joins TRBV6-5 and TRBJ1-1; maybe TRBD1 (5 bases). This CDR3 is built from 14 residues. The germline CDR1 and CDR2 sequences are MNHEY and SVGAGI. V lost 0 bases to trimming and J lost 1 base, with 6 bases between them.

The chain is built from TRBV7-9 and TRBJ2-3; 8 bases agree with TRBD2. The CDR3 is 16 residues long. Trimming took 1 base from V and 2 from J; bases not matched to a gene: 5. Per the germline V gene, CDR1 is SEHNR and CDR2 is FQNEAQ (reference sequence). The CDR3 region is CASSLGNSGATDTQYF. In DNA form, the CDR3 reads TGTGCCAGCAGCTTAGGTAATAGCGGGGCCACAGATACGCAGTATTTT.

This rearrangement joins TRBV29-1 to TRBJ2-1; 10 positions agree with TRBD1. The CDR3 has 13 amino acids. Trimming at V came to 4 bases and at J to 7 bases, leaving 4 bases not matched to a gene. Germline lookup yields CDR1 SQVTM and CDR2 ANQGSEA. CDR3 sequence reads: CSVGDRGSNEQFF. In DNA form, the CDR3 reads TGCAGCGTTGGGGACAGGGGTTCGAATGAGCAGTTCTTC.

The chain recombines TRBV24-1 with TRBJ1-2; D perhaps matches TRBD1 (6 bases). The length of the CDR3 is 14 residues. V lost 1 base, J lost 5 bases, and 10 bases lay in between. Germline V gives CDR1 KGHDR, CDR2 SFDVKD. This CDR3 reads CATSDFPDSYGYTF. The CDR3 bases are TGTGCCACCAGTGATTTTCCGGACAGTTATGGCTACACCTTC.

The CDR3 nucleotides are TGTGCCAGCAGTCAAGGGATGGCAGGGGGCTATGGCTACACCTTC. Translated: CASSQGMAGGYGYTF. V usage is TRBV5-5 and J usage is TRBJ1-2; 7 bases are shared with TRBD1. The CDR3 spans 15 residues. Germline V gives CDR1 SGHKS, CDR2 YYEKEE (reference sequence). Germline trimming cut 5 bases from V and 4 bases from J; bases unmatched to any gene: 11. Complete variable domain (other parts from reference TRBV5-5 and TRBJ1-2): DAGVTQSPTHLIKTRGQQVTLRCSPISGHKSVSWYQQVLGQGPQFIFQYYEKEERGRGNFPDRFSARQFPNYSSELNVNALLLGDSALYLCASSQGMAGGYGYTFGSGTRLTVV.

CDR3 DNA sequence: TGTGCCAGCAGCTTACAGGGGAGGTATCAGCCCCAGCATTTT. Translation gives CASSLQGRYQPQHF. The genes are TRBV5-6 and TRBJ1-5; 7 nucleotides line up with TRBD1. Germline-derived CDR1 and CDR2 are SGHDT and YYEEEE. This CDR3 comprises 14 residues. V was pared by 2 bases and J by 5 bases, with 4 bases of the junction left unmatched.

The chain uses TRBV7-9 and TRBJ2-7; D unclear. Germline V gene lookup returns CDR1 SEHNR and CDR2 FQNEAQ (reference sequence). Trimming pared 1 base from V and 2 bases from J, leaving 9 bases between. The CDR3 length is 14 residues. The CDR3 is CASSLVATPYEQYF. CDR3 in DNA: TGTGCCAGCAGCTTAGTTGCGACACCCTACGAGCAGTACTTC.

The CDR3 bases are TGTGCCAGCAGCCTAAGGGCAGAGCAGTTCTTC. Residues: CASSLRAEQFF. The chain employs TRBV11-2 and TRBJ2-1, with no clear D. This CDR3 region has 11 residues. Germline V gives CDR1 SGHAT, CDR2 FQNNGV. Trimming left V 5 bases short and J 10 bases short, with 9 bases between.

The chain couples TRBV12-3 or TRBV12-4 to TRBJ2-7; D unresolved. This CDR3 is built from 12 residues. Trimming shortened V by 8 bases and J by 1 base, and 9 bases separated the two germline ends. CDR3 sequence (DNA): TGTGCCAGCCGGCCCTCATCCTACGAGCAGTACTTC. Amino acids: CASRPSSYEQYF.

The rearrangement links TRBV19 to TRBJ1-2; a possible D gene is TRBD1 (6 bases). This CDR3 is 15 amino acids long. Germline V gene data show CDR1 as LNHDA and CDR2 as SQIVND (reference sequence). Trimming shortened V by 6 bases and J by 0 bases, and 14 bases separated the two germline ends. The CDR3 DNA reads TGTGCCAGTAGCCCCGGGACACCAGCTAACTATGGCTACACCTTC. Its translation: CASSPGTPANYGYTF.